The 18 T cell receptor beta chains listed next were all sequenced from one sample in a study of cytomegalovirus exposure and HLA in healthy donors. 60 Vbeta and 13 Jbeta primers were used in PCR. The method was immunoSEQ multiplex PCR; TCRdb's version includes in-frame clones alone and lacks a portion of them. In the table there are 130,000 or so clones, roughly 8.8% of which are singletons. Sequencing input: PBMCs. These receptors originate from a middle-aged woman in good health and CMV-seropositive.

This clone was counted a few times. This chain joins TRBV15 and TRBJ1-5, with TRBD1 matching over 7 bases. With V trimmed by 2 bases and J by 3 bases, 4 bases remained unmatched. The length of the CDR3 is 15 residues. Germline V gives CDR1 LNHNV, CDR2 YYDKDF (reference sequence). The CDR3 coding sequence is TGTGCCACCAGCAGATCCGACAGGGCCAATCAGCCCCAGCATTTT. Translating gives CATSRSDRANQPQHF.

This clone turned up a few times. The chain couples TRBV7-2 to TRBJ2-7, with 8 nucleotides matching TRBD1. The CDR3 covers 14 residues. Trimming cost V 5 bases and J 1 base; bases outside gene matches: 4. Germline assignment: CDR1 SGHTA and CDR2 FQGNSA. The CDR3 region has the DNA TGTGCCAGCAGCCCTACAGGGGGATCCTACGAGCAGTACTTC. Residues: CASSPTGGSYEQYF.

This sequence joins TRBV5-4 and TRBJ2-2, with D perhaps TRBD1 (6 bases). The CDR3 has 15 amino acids. Trimming left V 4 bases short and J 3 bases short, with 13 bases between. Germline V CDR1 and CDR2: SGHNT, YYREEE (reference sequence). The CDR3 region has the DNA TGTGCCAGCAGCCCCCAACAGGGTGACACCGGGGAGCTGTTTTTT. It encodes CASSPQQGDTGELFF.

This clone was counted between two and nine times. This chain connects TRBV2 to TRBJ2-5, with D possibly TRBD2 on 6 matching bases. The CDR3 has 14 residues. Trimming pared 7 bases from V and 4 bases from J, leaving 16 bases between. Germline V lookup: CDR1 SNHLY, CDR2 FYNNEI. The CDR3 protein is CASTGGSLGETQYF. For the CDR3, the DNA is TGTGCCAGCACTGGAGGGAGTCTAGGAGAGACCCAGTACTTC.

This CDR3 reads CASSSGGNRGNSPLHF. The CDR3 DNA reads as TGTGCCAGCAGCTCTGGGGGAAACAGGGGGAATTCACCCCTCCACTTT. The chain has TRBV5-4 and TRBJ1-6; 8 nucleotides agree with TRBD1. CDR3 length: 16 amino acids. The trim removed 3 bases at V and 7 bases at J, leaving 9 bases unmatched. From germline, CDR1 is SGHNT and CDR2 YYREEE (reference sequence).

Of note for this clone: The junction and the germline gene differ at one end; a read error may be behind it. The chain recombines TRBV7-9 with TRBJ2-2; 7 positions match TRBD2. Germline loops: CDR1 SEHNR, CDR2 FQNEAQ (reference sequence). CDR3 length: 14 amino acids. CDR3 residues: CASSSLAKTGELFF. The CDR3 DNA sequence: TGTGCCAGCAGCTCACTAGCGAAAACCGGGGAGCTGTTTTTT.

This clone was recorded a few times. This chain uses TRBV5-6 with TRBJ1-1, with D unclear. In germline, CDR1 is SGHDT, CDR2 YYEEEE. V was trimmed by 0 bases and J by 0 bases, leaving 9 bases between them. The CDR3 is made up of 15 amino acids. The CDR3 DNA sequence: TGTGCCAGCAGCTTGGTGCGCCCTTTGAACACTGAAGCTTTCTTT. The encoded protein is CASSLVRPLNTEAFF.

This clone was counted between two and nine times. The gene calls are TRBV7-9 and TRBJ1-2; 8 bases are a match to TRBD1. In germline, CDR1 is SEHNR, CDR2 FQNEAQ (reference sequence). With 5 bases clipped from V and 0 bases from J, the junction kept 2 bases outside the gene matches. The CDR3 totals 14 residues. The CDR3 bases are TGTGCCAGCAGCCAGGGGGCTACTAACTATGGCTACACCTTC. This translates into CASSQGATNYGYTF.

This clone was seen more than once but under ten times. The V and J genes are TRBV18 and TRBJ2-1; TRBD1 agrees at 7 bases. J gave up 9 bases and V 0 bases, and 2 bases lay outside the gene matches. CDR3 length: 13 amino acids. CDR1 is KGHSH and CDR2 is LQKENI in the germline V gene. CDR3 DNA: TGTGCCAGCTCACCACCAAACAGGGGTGAGCAGTTCTTC. As protein: CASSPPNRGEQFF.

V usage is TRBV10-3 and J usage is TRBJ2-6; D perhaps matches TRBD1 (5 bases). V was shortened by 4 bases and J by 2 bases, with 12 bases between the two germline ends. Germline assignment: CDR1 ENHRY and CDR2 SYGVKD. The CDR3 totals 16 residues. In nucleotides, the CDR3 is TGTGCCATCAGTGGGGCAGGGTCCCCTGGGGCCAACGTCCTGACTTTC. It is translated as CAISGAGSPGANVLTF.

This clone was observed a few times. The chain carries TRBV19 and TRBJ2-5, with TRBD2 identical over 11 bases. The CDR3 extends over 14 amino acids. V dropped 8 bases and J dropped 0; count of bases not matched to a gene: 2. CDR1 is LNHDA, CDR2 SQIVND, per germline (reference sequence). The CDR3 loop is CASRLAGNQETQYF. CDR3 bases: TGTGCCAGTCGACTAGCGGGGAACCAAGAGACCCAGTACTTC.

In its sample, this clone was seen a few times. V is TRBV10-3 and J is TRBJ1-4; D is unclear. The CDR3 runs to 13 residues. In germline, CDR1 is ENHRY, CDR2 SYGVKD. V shed 8 bases and J shed 4 bases, with 11 bases lying between them. As DNA, the CDR3 is TGTGCCATCGGGCGGGGTGATAATGAAAAACTGTTTTTT. It codes for CAIGRGDNEKLFF.

The genes are TRBV11-3 and TRBJ2-1, with 12 bases that match TRBD2. This CDR3 is built from 18 residues. Trimming at V came to 2 bases and at J to 0 bases, leaving 5 bases not matched to a gene. The germline CDR1 and CDR2 sequences are SGHNT and YENEEA. The CDR3 nucleotides read TGTGCCAGCAGCTTACGACTAGCGGGGGACATCTCCTACAATGAGCAGTTCTTC. Translating gives CASSLRLAGDISYNEQFF.

This clone was observed a handful of times. V and J are TRBV4-3 and TRBJ1-1; D is unclear. The CDR3 is 15 residues long. Germline CDR1 is LGHNA and CDR2 is YSLEER. V lost 0 bases and J 5 bases, leaving 13 bases between the germline ends. The DNA of the CDR3 is TGCGCCAGCAGCCAAGATCTGGAGGATGGGACTGAAGCTTTCTTT. Protein sequence: CASSQDLEDGTEAFF.

This clone was seen a few times. The genes are TRBV6-6 and TRBJ1-2; D remains unclear. V lost 6 bases and J 1 base, leaving 6 bases between the germline ends. The CDR3 has 12 amino acids. Germline V CDR1 and CDR2: MNHNY, SVGAGI (reference sequence). CDR3 region: CASRRGNYGYTF. DNA of the CDR3: TGTGCCAGCAGGAGAGGTAACTATGGCTACACCTTC.

Only a few counts were recorded for this clone. The chain combines TRBV11-2 with TRBJ1-4; TRBD1 might be the D (6 bases). Germline V gene sequence: CDR1 SGHAT, CDR2 FQNNGV. V lost 0 bases, J lost 8 bases, and 19 bases lay in between. This CDR3 spans 17 amino acids. In DNA form, the CDR3 reads TGTGCCAGCAGCTTAGAGTCAGGGGCAGGGACCTTGGAAAAACTGTTTTTT. Translating it yields CASSLESGAGTLEKLFF.

This clone has only a few counts. V and J are TRBV6-1 and TRBJ1-2; D not resolved. Trimming cost V 10 bases and J 2 bases, with 14 bases left between them. The germline CDR1 and CDR2 sequences are MNHNS and SASEGT. The CDR3 extends over 13 amino acids. In DNA, the CDR3 is TGTGCCATCCACGGCGGGATAAACTATGGCTACACCTTC. Translating gives CAIHGGINYGYTF.

The chain couples TRBV2 to TRBJ1-1; 8 bases agree with TRBD1. There are 15 residues in the CDR3. Germline trimming cut 4 bases from V and 2 bases from J; bases unmatched to any gene: 6. Germline V gene lookup returns CDR1 SNHLY and CDR2 FYNNEI. In nucleotides, the CDR3 is TGTGCCAGCAGTGTTTTCGGGACAGGCAACACTGAAGCTTTCTTT. This codes for CASSVFGTGNTEAFF.